A selection of T cell receptor beta chains follows, all from one sample in a study of T cells in Graves' hyperthyroidism and ophthalmopathy. MiXCR, applied by TCRdb to the multiplex PCR reads, yields one record per CDR3 protein. The sample consists of hundreds of thousands of distinct CDR3 sequences, around 20% of them appearing once. The material sequenced was blood. These receptors all stem from a man aged 35-49 years with Graves' ophthalmopathy. Both conserved end residues are part of each CDR3. Fields, in order: V gene, clone size, J gene, D gene, CDR3 DNA, CDR3 protein. D genes are given only for firm matches. Some rows mark clone size as missing; the rest say once, few, many or name a class of expanded clone.

V: TRBV7-6; size: few; J: TRBJ2-7; D: -; DNA: TGTGCCAGCAGCGGCCCCGGGGAAACCTACGAGCAGTACTTC; CDR3: CASSGPGETYEQYF
V: TRBV12-3/TRBV12-4; size: many; J: TRBJ1-1; D: -; DNA: TGTGCCAGCAGTTTTTTCGTCGGGGGGGCCACTGAAGCTTTCTTT; CDR3: CASSFFVGGATEAFF
V: TRBV7-9; size: few; J: TRBJ1-6; D: TRBD1; DNA: TGTGCCAGCAGCTTAGGGGACAGAGATTCACCCCTCCACTTT; CDR3: CASSLGDRDSPLHF
V: TRBV18; size: -; J: TRBJ1-5; D: -; DNA: TGTGCCAGCTCACTGCGACAGGCCGCAGAGGAGCCCCAGCATTTT; CDR3: CASSLRQAAEEPQHF
V: TRBV12-3/TRBV12-4; size: many; J: TRBJ1-1; D: TRBD1; DNA: TGTGCCAGCAGTTTCCAGGGGGATGGGAACACTGAAGCTTTCTTT; CDR3: CASSFQGDGNTEAFF
V: TRBV29-1; size: -; J: TRBJ2-1; D: TRBD1; DNA: TGCAGCGCGCGGACAGGGGGCGAAGGTGAGCAGTTCTTC; CDR3: CSARTGGEGEQFF
V: TRBV20-1; size: -; J: TRBJ1-2; D: TRBD1; DNA: TGCAGTGCTTGGGACAGGGGGGATGATGGCTACACCTTC; CDR3: CSAWDRGDDGYTF
V: TRBV11-2; size: -; J: TRBJ2-7; D: -; DNA: TGTGCCAGCAGCTCTGGACTTTTCTACGAGCAGTACTTC; CDR3: CASSSGLFYEQYF
V: TRBV6-5; size: many; J: TRBJ2-5; D: -; DNA: TGTGCCAGCAGTTACGGGGGAGAGACCCAGTACTTC; CDR3: CASSYGGETQYF
V: TRBV29-1; size: -; J: TRBJ2-3; D: TRBD1; DNA: TGCAGCGCCACAGGGGGCGCATTTAGTAGTGCAGATACGCAGTATTTT; CDR3: CSATGGAFSSADTQYF
V: TRBV12-3/TRBV12-4; size: few; J: TRBJ2-1; D: TRBD2; DNA: TGTGCCAGCAACTCTATTAGCGGGATTTCCAACAATGAGCAGTTCTTC; CDR3: CASNSISGISNNEQFF
V: TRBV29-1; size: few; J: TRBJ2-5; D: -; DNA: TGCAGCGTCCATGGGGTAATGGAGACCCAGTACTTC; CDR3: CSVHGVMETQYF
V: TRBV29-1; size: few; J: TRBJ2-2; D: -; DNA: TGCAGCGTCTACCGGGCCGCCAACACCGGGGAGCTGTTTTTT; CDR3: CSVYRAANTGELFF
V: TRBV7-8; size: many; J: TRBJ2-7; D: -; DNA: TGTGCCAGCAGCTCCCATCGGGACAGCGGGGCTATCTCCTACGAGCAGTACTTC; CDR3: CASSSHRDSGAISYEQYF
V: TRBV29-1; size: -; J: TRBJ2-7; D: -; DNA: TGCAGCGCTGGGGACGGCTACGAGCAGTACTTC; CDR3: CSAGDGYEQYF
V: TRBV7-9; size: few; J: TRBJ2-7; D: -; DNA: TGTGCCAGCAGTTTAACGTCCAACCCCTCCTACGAGCAGTACTTC; CDR3: CASSLTSNPSYEQYF
V: TRBV27; size: many; J: TRBJ2-5; D: -; DNA: TGTGCCAGCGGAACAGGCCAAGAGACCCAGTACTTC; CDR3: CASGTGQETQYF
V: TRBV6-1; size: -; J: TRBJ2-2; D: -; DNA: TGTGCCAGCAGTGGGGGGTGGGGAGGAACCGGGGAGCTGTTTTTT; CDR3: CASSGGWGGTGELFF
V: TRBV4-1; size: -; J: TRBJ1-2; D: -; DNA: TGCGCCAGCAGCCAAGATCCGACGCGGGCTAACTATGGCTACACCTTC; CDR3: CASSQDPTRANYGYTF
V: TRBV28; size: many; J: TRBJ2-3; D: TRBD1; DNA: TGTGCCAGCACCCTGGGACAGGGGCTGGCAGATACGCAGTATTTT; CDR3: CASTLGQGLADTQYF
V: TRBV7-9; size: -; J: TRBJ2-3; D: TRBD2; DNA: TGTGCCAGCAGCAGGACTAGCGGGGGCCTCGATACGCAGTATTTT; CDR3: CASSRTSGGLDTQYF
V: TRBV3-1; size: few; J: TRBJ2-1; D: -; DNA: TGTGCCAGCAGCCAAAACAGGGTCGATGAGCAGTTCTTC; CDR3: CASSQNRVDEQFF
V: TRBV12-3/TRBV12-4; size: few; J: TRBJ1-2; D: -; DNA: TGTGCCAGCATAACGGTGAGGGGCTACACCTTC; CDR3: CASITVRGYTF
V: TRBV11-2; size: -; J: TRBJ2-7; D: -; DNA: TGTGCCAGCAGTACCGGGACTCCTTCCTACGAGCAGTACTTC; CDR3: CASSTGTPSYEQYF
V: TRBV5-1; size: few; J: TRBJ1-1; D: -; DNA: TGCGCCAGCAGCTTGGCAAATCGCTGGGGGGAGAGGGGCACTGAAGCTTTCTTT; CDR3: CASSLANRWGERGTEAFF
V: TRBV20-1; size: few; J: TRBJ2-7; D: TRBD1; DNA: TGCAGTGCTTCTATTCCGGGACAGGGCTCCTACGAGCAGTACTTC; CDR3: CSASIPGQGSYEQYF
V: TRBV12-3/TRBV12-4; size: -; J: TRBJ1-4; D: -; DNA: TGTGCCAGCAGGCGGGCGGGGGGCCGCGAAAAACTGTTTTTT; CDR3: CASRRAGGREKLFF
V: TRBV20-1; size: few; J: TRBJ2-7; D: -; DNA: TGCAGTGCTAAGACGGCAACCTACGAGCAGTACTTC; CDR3: CSAKTATYEQYF
V: TRBV6-1; size: -; J: TRBJ2-1; D: -; DNA: TGTGCCACCTCAAGGGTCGATGAGCAGTTCTTC; CDR3: CATSRVDEQFF
V: TRBV6-5; size: many; J: TRBJ2-5; D: -; DNA: TGTGCCAGCAGTTACTCCCTGCCGGGACTGAAAGGGGTAGAGGAGACCCAGTACTTC; CDR3: CASSYSLPGLKGVEETQYF
V: TRBV19; size: -; J: TRBJ2-3; D: TRBD2; DNA: TGTGCCAGTAGCCGTGGGGCTAGCGGGAGTATCACAGATACGCAGTATTTT; CDR3: CASSRGASGSITDTQYF
V: TRBV29-1; size: few; J: TRBJ1-2; D: -; DNA: TGCAGCGTGCCTGGCGGCGACTACACCTTC; CDR3: CSVPGGDYTF
V: TRBV20-1; size: -; J: TRBJ2-3; D: -; DNA: TGCAGTGCTATCCAGGGAGATACGCAGTATTTT; CDR3: CSAIQGDTQYF
V: TRBV5-6; size: -; J: TRBJ2-1; D: -; DNA: TGTGCCAGCAGCTTCCGGGGGGCGCTGGCGGGGGTAGCCTACAATGAGCAGTTCTTC; CDR3: CASSFRGALAGVAYNEQFF
V: TRBV18; size: many; J: TRBJ2-3; D: -; DNA: TGTGCCAGCTCACCACGGGAGAAAGAGGCAGATACGCAGTATTTT; CDR3: CASSPREKEADTQYF